The subject of this entry is one T cell receptor beta chain. Per germline, CDR1 SGHVS and CDR2 FQNEAQ. The CDR3 totals 15 residues. With 3 bases removed from V and 1 base from J, the gap between germline ends came to 10 bases. The sample originates from a study of blood T cell repertoires in COVID-19. Across the whole study: The origin of the acute and convalescent COVID-19 samples was the United States, Italy and Spain.

Sequenced by immunoSEQ multiplex PCR; TCRdb stores in-frame clones only, minus some. The table has approximately 50,000 clones, around 79% seen once. Sequences were obtained from peripheral blood. This receptor was obtained from a man aged 65 to 79 with acute or convalescent COVID-19. The chain uses TRBV7-8 and TRBJ2-1; perhaps TRBD2 as D (6 bases). The CDR3 protein is CASSFLANSYNEQFF. CDR3 sequence (DNA): TGTGCCAGCAGCTTTCTAGCGAATTCCTACAATGAGCAGTTCTTC.